This passage covers 17 T cell receptor beta chains from one sample sequenced in a study of blood T cell repertoires in COVID-19. Clones were read by immunoSEQ multiplex PCR, and TCRdb kept only the in-frame ones, dropping some. The data show over 120,000 clones, about nine tenths seen once. The material sequenced was peripheral blood. These TCRs come from a human donor in a cohort sampled during active COVID-19.

The gene calls are TRBV6-5 and TRBJ2-2; D is undetermined. V shed 0 bases and J shed 3 bases, with 5 bases lying between them. CDR1 and CDR2 from the germline V gene are MNHEY and SVGAGI. The CDR3 is 14 residues long. CDR3 in DNA: TGTGCCAGCAGTTACTCGAGCTACACCGGGGAGCTGTTTTTT. This gives the protein CASSYSSYTGELFF.

This chain joins TRBV2 and TRBJ1-1, with D tentatively TRBD1 (6 bases). V lost 6 bases and J lost 0, with 14 bases in between. From germline, CDR1 is SNHLY and CDR2 FYNNEI. This CDR3 region has 15 residues. The CDR3 region is CASRKTGIMNTEAFF. CDR3 DNA sequence: TGTGCCAGCAGGAAAACAGGGATCATGAACACTGAAGCTTTCTTT. Full variable domain (rest looked up from reference TRBV2 and TRBJ1-1): EPEVTQTPSHQVTQMGQEVILRCVPISNHLYFYWYRQILGQKVEFLVSFYNNEISEKSEIFDDQFSVERPDGSNFTLKIRSTKLEDSAMYFCASRKTGIMNTEAFFGQGTRLTVV.

A single count supports this clone. The chain employs TRBV12-3 or TRBV12-4 and TRBJ2-7; D is perhaps TRBD1 (5 bases). Deletions cut 6 bases from V and 3 bases from J, with 12 bases between. This CDR3 spans 13 amino acids. CDR3 sequence reads: CASSTDTDYEQYF. CDR3 sequence (DNA): TGTGCCAGCAGCACGGACACGGACTACGAGCAGTACTTC.

This chain links TRBV21-1 with TRBJ2-7; the table's D gene call, TRBD1, was not cross checked with the DNA. TRBV21-1 is tagged as a pseudogene. There are 14 residues in the CDR3. DNA for the CDR3: TGTGCCAGCCCATCTCCGGGACAGGTGGACGAGCAGTACTTC. This translates into CASPSPGQVDEQYF.

The rearrangement links TRBV29-1 to TRBJ2-5; possible D gene TRBD1, 6 bases. Between the trimmed V and J ends, which lost 8 bases and 5 bases, there was a span of 15 bases. This CDR3 comprises 12 residues. Germline CDR1 reads SQVTM; CDR2 reads ANQGSEA. The CDR3 region has the DNA TGCAGCATAAGAGGGACATTGGAGACCCAGTACTTC. It yields the protein CSIRGTLETQYF.

The gene calls are TRBV4-1 and TRBJ1-1, with D unresolved. The CDR3 is made up of 17 amino acids. CDR1 is MGHRA, CDR2 YSYEKL, per germline. The V end lost 0 bases, the J end lost 2 bases, and 16 bases lay between the germline ends. CDR3 nucleotide sequence: TGCGCCAGCAGCCAAGATCTTCGGAGGGAAGAAAACACTGAAGCTTTCTTT. It codes for CASSQDLRREENTEAFF.

This clone turned up a few times. The chain has TRBV7-6 and TRBJ1-6; TRBD1 is a possible D gene (5 bases). V gave up 5 bases and J gave up 9 bases, with 11 bases separating them. This CDR3 comprises 13 residues. CDR1 and CDR2 (germline): SGHVS, FNYEAQ. In nucleotides, the CDR3 is TGTGCCAGCAGCGATCAGGGTCGTTCACCCCTCCACTTT. Translating gives CASSDQGRSPLHF.

The J gene is TRBJ2-5, the V gene TRBV5-4, with 7 nucleotides matching TRBD2. This CDR3 has 16 amino acids. J was trimmed by 4 bases and V by 2 bases; bases with no gene match: 11. Germline V gene lookup returns CDR1 SGHNT and CDR2 YYREEE (reference sequence). CDR3 sequence: CASSFVALTSPETQYF. CDR3 bases: TGTGCCAGCAGCTTTGTGGCCCTGACTAGCCCAGAGACCCAGTACTTC.

The rearrangement links TRBV4-1 to TRBJ1-3; D is unclear. The germline V gene has CDR1 MGHRA and CDR2 YSYEKL. The CDR3 is made up of 13 amino acids. V dropped 4 bases and J dropped 2 bases, with 6 bases sitting between them. The CDR3 protein is CASSPVAGNTIYF. For the CDR3, the DNA is TGCGCCAGCAGCCCGGTGGCTGGAAACACCATATATTTT.

The chain carries TRBV5-6 and TRBJ2-5; possible D gene TRBD2, 6 bases. CDR3 length equals 14 residues. With 4 bases removed from V and 0 bases from J, the gap between germline ends came to 10 bases. Germline CDR1 SGHDT, CDR2 YYEEEE. CDR3 bases: TGTGCCAGCAGCCAGGGACTGAACCAAGAGACCCAGTACTTC. This codes for CASSQGLNQETQYF.

This sequence joins TRBV6-5 and TRBJ2-2; D gene unclear. With 4 bases removed from V and 7 bases from J, the gap between germline ends came to 7 bases. The CDR3 is 12 residues long. Germline-derived CDR1 and CDR2 are MNHEY and SVGAGI. CDR3 in amino acids: CASSSYGGELFF. The CDR3 nucleotides read TGTGCCAGCAGTTCTTACGGCGGGGAGCTGTTTTTT.

This clone was seen only once. CDR3 in amino acids: CAISEADRDWLAGYTF. The CDR3 DNA follows: TGTGCCATCAGTGAGGCGGACAGGGATTGGCTGGCGGGCTACACCTTC. The chain combines TRBV10-3 with TRBJ1-2, with 8 bases lining up with TRBD1. Germline V CDR1 and CDR2: ENHRY, SYGVKD. The CDR3 runs 16 residues. Trimming at V came to 2 bases and at J to 8 bases, leaving 13 bases not matched to a gene.

The chain recombines TRBV6-6 with TRBJ2-1, with D unclear. Germline V gene data show CDR1 as MNHNY and CDR2 as SVGAGI (reference sequence). With 5 bases removed from V and 3 bases from J, the gap between germline ends came to 8 bases. There are 13 residues in the CDR3. The CDR3 spells CASSQYIYNEQFF. CDR3 nucleotides: TGTGCCAGCAGTCAATACATCTACAATGAGCAGTTCTTC.

The chain carries TRBV7-6 and TRBJ1-1, with D unresolved. V shed 0 bases and J shed 0 bases, with 8 bases lying between them. CDR1 and CDR2 from the germline V gene are SGHVS and FNYEAQ. This CDR3 region has 15 residues. For the CDR3, the DNA is TGTGCCAGCAGCTTAGCGCTCGGGATGAACACTGAAGCTTTCTTT. This codes for CASSLALGMNTEAFF.

The chain employs TRBV5-4 and TRBJ2-7, with TRBD1 as a possible D gene (6 bases). With 6 bases removed from V and 11 bases from J, the gap between germline ends came to 21 bases. CDR3 length: 13 amino acids. CDR1 SGHNT and CDR2 YYREEE come from the germline V gene (reference sequence). CDR3 protein: CASKRGAGALEYF. The CDR3 bases are TGTGCCAGCAAGCGCGGCGCAGGGGCTCTTGAGTACTTC.

The rearrangement uses TRBV11-2 and TRBJ2-7; D gene unclear. Trimming shortened V by 1 base and J by 3 bases, and 4 bases separated the two germline ends. The CDR3 contains 12 residues. From germline, CDR1 is SGHAT and CDR2 FQNNGV. Here the CDR3 reads CASSLAYYEQYF. The CDR3 coding sequence is TGTGCCAGCAGCTTAGCGTACTACGAGCAGTACTTC.

J is TRBJ2-3 and V is TRBV6-5; 8 bases are shared with TRBD2. The CDR3 loop spans 16 amino acids. V dropped 2 bases and J dropped 2; count of bases not matched to a gene: 6. Germline V gives CDR1 MNHEY, CDR2 SVGAGI. This CDR3 is CASSYGAGGVTDTQYF. In DNA, the CDR3 is TGTGCCAGCAGTTACGGGGCGGGGGGCGTCACAGATACGCAGTATTTT.